These 3 T cell receptor beta chains were all obtained from the same sample, sequenced in a study of control samples from healthy donors and cancer patients. Profiling relied on immunoSEQ multiplex PCR, and the TCRdb table lists in-frame clones only, not all of them. The top ten hold roughly 2.1% of the sample, which has 150,000 to 200,000 clones, about 90% seen once. The sample was blood. The receptor set was obtained from a woman aged 40-49 years in good health.

This chain uses TRBV6-1 with TRBJ2-3, with D hard to call. This CDR3 has 15 residues. Germline values: CDR1 MNHNS, CDR2 SASEGT. The germline V and J ends were trimmed by 0 bases and 0 bases, with 7 bases remaining between them. CDR3: CASSEAGWSTDTQYF. The CDR3 DNA is TGTGCCAGCAGTGAAGCAGGGTGGAGCACAGATACGCAGTATTTT.

This clone was detected ten times or more. This chain uses TRBV6-4 with TRBJ2-1; TRBD2 matches at 11 bases. Germline V gene lookup returns CDR1 MRHNA and CDR2 SNTAGT. This CDR3 has 16 amino acids. Trimming cost V 0 bases and J 3 bases; bases outside gene matches: 1. The CDR3 loop is CASSDSSGGDYNEQFF. CDR3 DNA sequence: TGTGCCAGCAGTGACTCTAGCGGGGGGGACTACAATGAGCAGTTCTTC.

The rearrangement uses TRBV3-1 (or the pseudogene TRBV3-2) and TRBJ2-7, with 9 bases matching TRBD1. Trimming at V came to 5 bases and at J to 6 bases, leaving 8 bases not matched to a gene. This CDR3 contains 14 residues. Germline CDR1 reads LGHDT; CDR2 reads YNNKEL (reference sequence). The DNA for the CDR3 is TGTGCCAGCAGCACAGTGCGGACAGGGGCCGAGCAGTACTTC. It codes for CASSTVRTGAEQYF.